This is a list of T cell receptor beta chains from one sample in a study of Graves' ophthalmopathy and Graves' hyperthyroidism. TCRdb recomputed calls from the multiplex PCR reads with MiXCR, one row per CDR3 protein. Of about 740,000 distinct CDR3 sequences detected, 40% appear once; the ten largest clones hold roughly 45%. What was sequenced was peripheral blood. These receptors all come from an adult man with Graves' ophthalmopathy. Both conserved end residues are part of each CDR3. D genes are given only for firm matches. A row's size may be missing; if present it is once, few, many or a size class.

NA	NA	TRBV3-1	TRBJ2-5	CASSHGAIVETQYF	TGTGCCAGCAGCCATGGGGCGATCGTCGAGACCCAGTACTTC
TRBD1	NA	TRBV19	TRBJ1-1	CASSIAGTGGAEAFF	TGTGCCAGTAGTATCGCCGGGACAGGGGGAGCGGAAGCTTTCTTT
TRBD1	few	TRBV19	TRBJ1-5	CAVTGAGEPQHF	TGTGCCGTTACAGGGGCGGGTGAGCCCCAGCATTTT
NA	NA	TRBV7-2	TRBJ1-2	CASSSPDHGGGYTF	TGTGCCAGCAGCTCACCGGACCATGGGGGCGGCTACACCTTC
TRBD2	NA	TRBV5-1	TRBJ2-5	CASSSNSGRASATQYF	TGCGCCAGCAGCTCTAATAGCGGGAGGGCCTCGGCGACCCAGTACTTC
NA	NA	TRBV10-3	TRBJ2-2	CAIRDRSANTGELFF	TGTGCCATCAGAGACAGGAGCGCGAACACCGGGGAGCTGTTTTTT
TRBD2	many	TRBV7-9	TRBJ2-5	CASSTGGDGLETQYF	TGTGCCAGCAGCACCGGGGGGGACGGACTAGAGACCCAGTACTTC
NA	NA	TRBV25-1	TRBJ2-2	CASSDDSSNTGELFF	TGTGCCAGCAGTGACGACAGTTCGAACACCGGGGAGCTGTTTTTT
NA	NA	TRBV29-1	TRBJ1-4	CSVGSGTRKLFF	TGCAGCGTTGGGTCGGGGACGAGAAAACTGTTTTTT
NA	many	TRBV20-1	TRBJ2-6	CSARDSGANVLTF	TGCAGTGCTAGAGATTCGGGGGCCAACGTCCTGACTTTC
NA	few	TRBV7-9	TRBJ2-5	CASSREWPQETQYF	TGTGCCAGCAGCCGGGAGTGGCCCCAAGAGACCCAGTACTTC
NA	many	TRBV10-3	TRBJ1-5	CAIQGLDPPQHF	TGTGCCATCCAGGGTTTGGATCCGCCCCAGCATTTT
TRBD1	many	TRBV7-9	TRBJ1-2	CASSLAGTGQGLTF	TGTGCCAGCAGCTTAGCTGGGACAGGCCAAGGGCTCACCTTC
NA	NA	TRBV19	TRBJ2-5	CASSIGGAVQETQYF	TGTGCCAGTAGTATAGGGGGAGCGGTCCAAGAGACCCAGTACTTC
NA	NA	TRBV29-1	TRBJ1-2	CSLGDLGVYTF	TGCAGTTTAGGGGATTTAGGAGTCTACACCTTC
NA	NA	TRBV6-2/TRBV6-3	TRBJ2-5	CASSPIVSGPGTQYF	TGTGCCAGCAGTCCGATCGTCTCCGGGCCGGGGACCCAGTACTTC
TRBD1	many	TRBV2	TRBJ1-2	CASISDRGTVYTF	TGTGCCAGCATTTCCGACAGGGGGACGGTCTACACCTTC
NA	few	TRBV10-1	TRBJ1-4	CASRPGTKFFTNEKLFF	TGCGCCAGCAGACCCGGGACAAAGTTTTTCACTAATGAAAAACTGTTTTTT
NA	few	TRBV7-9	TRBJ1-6	CASSWPRSGGSFDSPLHF	TGTGCCAGCAGCTGGCCCCGCTCTGGGGGGTCTTTTGATTCACCCCTCCACTTT
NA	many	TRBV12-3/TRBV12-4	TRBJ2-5	CASSATGFQETQYF	TGTGCCAGCAGTGCCACAGGGTTCCAAGAGACCCAGTACTTC
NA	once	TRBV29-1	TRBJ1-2	CSEGVNAGDGYTF	TGCAGCGAGGGGGTAAACGCAGGGGATGGCTACACCTTC
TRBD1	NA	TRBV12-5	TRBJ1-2	CASSPYRGSRPNYDYTF	TGTGCCAGCAGTCCCTACAGGGGCTCTCGGCCTAACTATGACTACACCTTC
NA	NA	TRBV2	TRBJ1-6	CASSEGGWGFSSPLHF	TGTGCCAGCAGTGAGGGAGGGTGGGGTTTTAGCTCACCCCTCCACTTT
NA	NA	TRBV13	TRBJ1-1	CASSGMNTEAFF	TGTGCCAGCAGTGGGATGAACACTGAAGCTTTCTTT
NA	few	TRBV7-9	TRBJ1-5	CASSLVPGPGLTAQHF	TGTGCCAGCAGCTTAGTCCCAGGGCCCGGACTTACGGCCCAGCATTTT
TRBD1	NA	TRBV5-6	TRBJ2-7	CASGSGQGSEQYF	TGTGCCAGCGGGTCGGGACAGGGAAGCGAGCAGTACTTC
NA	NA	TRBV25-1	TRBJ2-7	CASSDRWGSEQYF	TGTGCCAGCAGTGACCGATGGGGGAGTGAGCAGTACTTC
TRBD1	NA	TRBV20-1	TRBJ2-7	CSAPDGTGEDEQYF	TGCAGTGCTCCGGATGGGACAGGGGAGGACGAGCAGTACTTC
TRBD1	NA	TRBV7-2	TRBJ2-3	CASSPGQGSDTQYF	TGTGCCAGCAGCCCCGGACAGGGGTCAGATACGCAGTATTTT
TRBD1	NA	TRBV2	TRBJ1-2	CASSAKGASGQGVYGYTF	TGTGCCAGCAGTGCTAAAGGGGCGTCGGGACAGGGGGTCTATGGCTACACCTTC
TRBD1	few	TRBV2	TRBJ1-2	CASSEFRTGVYGYTF	TGTGCCAGCAGTGAATTTCGGACAGGGGTCTATGGCTACACCTTC
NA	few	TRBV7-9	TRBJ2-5	CASSLASWGSDETQYF	TGTGCCAGCAGCTTGGCATCGTGGGGGAGTGATGAGACCCAGTACTTC
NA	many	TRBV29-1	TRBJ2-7	CSVENRDEQYF	TGCAGCGTTGAAAACAGGGACGAGCAGTACTTC
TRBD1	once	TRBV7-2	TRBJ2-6	CASSLMTGGGTGANVLTF	TGTGCCAGCAGCTTAATGACAGGGGGCGGGACCGGGGCCAACGTCCTGACTTTC
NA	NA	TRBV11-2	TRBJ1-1	CASSLAVWPNTEAFF	TGTGCCAGCAGCTTAGCGGTCTGGCCCAACACTGAAGCTTTCTTT
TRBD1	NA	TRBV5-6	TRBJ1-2	CASSPGTGPSEGGYTF	TGTGCCAGCAGCCCCGGGACAGGGCCCAGTGAAGGCGGCTACACCTTC
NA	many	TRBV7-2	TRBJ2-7	CASSSQGYEQYF	TGTGCCAGCAGCTCACAGGGCTACGAGCAGTACTTC
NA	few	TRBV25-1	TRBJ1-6	CASSFRGANSPLHF	TGTGCCAGCAGTTTCAGGGGTGCTAATTCACCCCTCCACTTT
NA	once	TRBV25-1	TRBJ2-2	CASSVPSPGELFF	TGTGCCAGCAGCGTTCCCAGTCCTGGGGAGCTGTTTTTT